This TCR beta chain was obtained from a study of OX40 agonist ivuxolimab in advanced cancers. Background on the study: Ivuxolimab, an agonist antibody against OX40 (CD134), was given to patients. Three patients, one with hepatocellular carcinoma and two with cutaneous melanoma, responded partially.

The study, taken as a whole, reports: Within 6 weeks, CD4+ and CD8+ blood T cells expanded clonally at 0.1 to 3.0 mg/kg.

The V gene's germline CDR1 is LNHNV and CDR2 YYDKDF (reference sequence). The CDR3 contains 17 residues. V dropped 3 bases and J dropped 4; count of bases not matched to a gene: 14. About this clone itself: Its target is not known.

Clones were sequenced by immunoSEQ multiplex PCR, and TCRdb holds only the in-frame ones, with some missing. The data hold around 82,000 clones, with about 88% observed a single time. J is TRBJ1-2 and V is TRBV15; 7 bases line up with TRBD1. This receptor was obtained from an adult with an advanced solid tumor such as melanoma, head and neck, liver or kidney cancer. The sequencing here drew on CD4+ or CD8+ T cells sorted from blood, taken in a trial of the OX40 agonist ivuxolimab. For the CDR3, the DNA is TGTGCCACCAGCAGGACTTGGGACAGTGGGACTCTCTATGGCTACACCTTC. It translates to CATSRTWDSGTLYGYTF.